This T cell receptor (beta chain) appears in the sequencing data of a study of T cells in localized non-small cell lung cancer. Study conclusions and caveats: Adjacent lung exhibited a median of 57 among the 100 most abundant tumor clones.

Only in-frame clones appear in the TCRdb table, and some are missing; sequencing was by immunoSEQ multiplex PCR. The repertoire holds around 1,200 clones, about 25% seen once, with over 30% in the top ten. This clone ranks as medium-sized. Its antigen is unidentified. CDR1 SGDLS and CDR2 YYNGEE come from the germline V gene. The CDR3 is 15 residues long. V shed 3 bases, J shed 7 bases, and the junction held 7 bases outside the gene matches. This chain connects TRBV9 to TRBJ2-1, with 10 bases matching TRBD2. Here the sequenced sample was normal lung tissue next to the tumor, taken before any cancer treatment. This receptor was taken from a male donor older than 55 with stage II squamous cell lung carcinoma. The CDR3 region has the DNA TGTGCCAGCAGCGCAGCGGGAGGGCCCGAGAATGAGCAGTTCTTC. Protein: CASSAAGGPENEQFF.